A single sample gave rise to the 17 T cell receptor beta chains below, sequenced in a study of high-grade serous ovarian cancer treatment subgroups listed by TCRdb under 2021. Tumor samples were collected prior to definitive surgery or chemotherapy. The protocol used for the library was the immunoSEQ multiplex PCR assay. Imported from immuneACCESS, the table was reduced by TCRdb to in-frame sequences with V and J called. These copies leave out some clones; in studies compared against another copy, an unresolved V gene accounts for under half, and the cause of the remainder is not known. Across this sample there are about 9,100 clones, with about 88% seen only once. Jointly, the top ten make up around 1.7% of the sample. Sequencing was done on a sample of tumor tissue. All receptors come from a human donor with high-grade serous ovarian cancer.

The chain employs TRBV29-1 and TRBJ2-5; a possible D gene is TRBD2 (6 bases). V was pared by 8 bases and J by 4 bases, with 14 bases between. This CDR3 region has 12 residues. Germline V gene sequence: CDR1 SQVTM, CDR2 ANQGSEA. CDR3 nucleotide sequence: TGCAGCCTTTCCTTCGGGGGAGAGACCCAGTACTTC. It codes for CSLSFGGETQYF. Combining the CDR3 with reference TRBV29-1 and TRBJ2-5 gives the whole variable domain SAVISQKPSRDICQRGTSLTIQCQVDSQVTMMFWYRQQPGQSLTLIATANQGSEATYESGFVIDKFPISRPNLTFSTLTVSNMSPEDSSIYLCSLSFGGETQYFGPGTRLLVL.

This chain uses TRBV7-9 with TRBJ2-2, with unresolved D. The CDR3 has 13 amino acids. V was shortened by 1 base and J by 4 bases, with 4 bases between the two germline ends. Germline assignment: CDR1 SEHNR and CDR2 FQNEAQ (reference sequence). The CDR3 is CASSLGSTGELFF. CDR3 coding DNA: TGTGCCAGCAGCTTAGGGTCCACCGGGGAGCTGTTTTTT.

The chain recombines TRBV10-3 with TRBJ2-2; 8 bases are a match to TRBD1. The CDR3 sequence is 16 residues long. CDR1 is ENHRY, CDR2 SYGVKD, per germline. After removal of 2 bases from V and 2 bases from J, the junction contained 4 bases not matched to a gene. Here the CDR3 DNA reads TGTGCCATCAGTGAGCCTGGACAGGGCAACACCGGGGAGCTGTTTTTT. It yields the protein CAISEPGQGNTGELFF.

This clone was counted only a few times. The genes are TRBV7-9 and TRBJ2-3; 7 bases agree with TRBD1. CDR3 length: 14 amino acids. Germline CDR1 SEHNR, CDR2 FQNEAQ (reference sequence). After removal of 4 bases from V and 5 bases from J, the junction contained 6 bases not matched to a gene. CDR3 bases: TGTGCCAGCAGCTCAACCCGACAGGGAGATACGCAGTATTTT. Its translation is CASSSTRQGDTQYF.

The chain is built from TRBV9 and TRBJ2-3; tentative D call: TRBD1 (6 bases). V lost 0 bases to trimming and J lost 3 bases, with 8 bases between them. CDR1 is SGDLS, CDR2 YYNGEE, per germline. There are 14 residues in the CDR3. The CDR3 sequence: CASSVARGTDTQYF. The CDR3 DNA reads TGTGCCAGCAGCGTAGCCAGGGGAACAGATACGCAGTATTTT.

This chain connects TRBV11-2 to TRBJ2-7; D ambiguous. CDR3 length: 14 amino acids. The V gene's germline CDR1 is SGHAT and CDR2 FQNNGV. V was shortened by 2 bases and J by 1 base, with 9 bases between the two germline ends. CDR3 sequence reads: CASSLTGRSYEQYF. For the CDR3, the DNA is TGTGCCAGCAGCTTAACCGGCAGATCCTACGAGCAGTACTTC.

This chain uses TRBV15 with TRBJ2-7, with 9 bases lining up with TRBD2. V shed 5 bases, J shed 5 bases, and the junction held 7 bases outside the gene matches. The CDR3 extends over 14 amino acids. Germline V gene sequence: CDR1 LNHNV, CDR2 YYDKDF (reference sequence). The CDR3 DNA reads TGTGCCACCAGCCCTGTGCTAGCGGGGAACGAGCAGTACTTC. Protein sequence: CATSPVLAGNEQYF.

This rearrangement joins TRBV30 to TRBJ2-5, with 10 positions matching TRBD1. Trimming cost V 2 bases and J 5 bases; bases outside gene matches: 8. Germline CDR1 and CDR2: GTSNPN and SVGIG (reference sequence). CDR3 length: 15 amino acids. The CDR3, as DNA: TGTGCCTGGAGTAATTCGGGACAGGGGTTGGAGACCCAGTACTTC. It encodes CAWSNSGQGLETQYF. Full variable domain (remainder filled in from reference TRBV30 and TRBJ2-5): SQTIHQWPATLVQPVGSPLSLECTVEGTSNPNLYWYRQAAGRGLQLLFYSVGIGQISSEVPQNLSASRPQDRQFILSSKKLLLSDSGFYLCAWSNSGQGLETQYFGPGTRLLVL.

This chain links TRBV30 with TRBJ1-4, with a weak D call TRBD1 (5 bases). Looked up from germline, CDR1 is GTSNPN and CDR2 is SVGIG (reference sequence). V was trimmed by 4 bases and J by 7 bases, leaving 13 bases between them. The CDR3 loop spans 13 amino acids. DNA of the CDR3: TGTGCCTGGATGGGGGGTCGGAGTGAAAAACTGTTTTTT. Protein sequence: CAWMGGRSEKLFF. The complete variable domain, with remaining parts taken from reference TRBV30 and TRBJ1-4, reads SQTIHQWPATLVQPVGSPLSLECTVEGTSNPNLYWYRQAAGRGLQLLFYSVGIGQISSEVPQNLSASRPQDRQFILSSKKLLLSDSGFYLCAWMGGRSEKLFFGSGTQLSVL.

This chain uses TRBV19 with TRBJ2-2, with TRBD2 identical over 11 bases. V lost 3 bases to trimming and J lost 6 bases; unmatched junction nucleotides: 9. Germline CDR1 and CDR2: LNHDA and SQIVND (reference sequence). The CDR3 spans 17 residues. CDR3 sequence (DNA): TGTGCCAGTAGTATCCCGAGACTAGCGGGACGGGCCGGGGAGCTGTTTTTT. It yields the protein CASSIPRLAGRAGELFF.

This chain joins TRBV2 and TRBJ2-5; possibly TRBD2 for D (5 bases). Germline V gene data show CDR1 as SNHLY and CDR2 as FYNNEI. The ends were cut back, 0 bases at V and 7 bases at J, with 15 bases in the middle. The CDR3 totals 15 residues. In nucleotides, the CDR3 is TGTGCCAGCAGTGAAGCGAGGGTTCCTGTTTGGACCCAGTACTTC. It translates to CASSEARVPVWTQYF.

The chain links TRBV29-1 to TRBJ2-5; TRBD2 agrees at 7 bases. Looked up from germline, CDR1 is SQVTM and CDR2 is ANQGSEA. The length of the CDR3 is 12 residues. J lost 4 bases, V lost 7 bases, and 6 bases had no gene match. Here the CDR3 reads CSGQTSTETQYF. CDR3 bases: TGCAGCGGTCAGACTAGCACAGAGACCCAGTACTTC. Combining the CDR3 with reference TRBV29-1 and TRBJ2-5 gives the whole variable domain SAVISQKPSRDICQRGTSLTIQCQVDSQVTMMFWYRQQPGQSLTLIATANQGSEATYESGFVIDKFPISRPNLTFSTLTVSNMSPEDSSIYLCSGQTSTETQYFGPGTRLLVL.

The chain employs TRBV28 and TRBJ2-2; D is perhaps TRBD2 (6 bases). CDR1 and CDR2 from the germline V gene are MDHEN and SYDVKM. Trimming took 3 bases from V and 0 from J, leaving 14 bases between them. The CDR3 has 17 residues. The CDR3 spells CASSFILRETNTGELFF. The DNA of the CDR3 is TGTGCCAGCAGTTTCATCCTCCGGGAGACGAACACCGGGGAGCTGTTTTTT.

The V call is TRBV6-5, the J call TRBJ2-3; 7 bases map to TRBD1. J gave up 7 bases and V 4 bases, and 8 bases lay outside the gene matches. The CDR3 length is 14 residues. Germline-derived CDR1 and CDR2 are MNHEY and SVGAGI. For the CDR3, the DNA is TGTGCCAGCAGTTTGGGACAGTCGGGGTATACGCAGTATTTT. Its protein is CASSLGQSGYTQYF.

The chain is built from TRBV9 and TRBJ2-5; unclear D gene. Germline values: CDR1 SGDLS, CDR2 YYNGEE. CDR3 size: 13 residues. Deletions cut 5 bases from V and 1 base from J, with 9 bases between. CDR3 residues: CASSRLLQETQYF. The CDR3 DNA reads TGTGCCAGCAGTCGGTTACTCCAAGAGACCCAGTACTTC.

This sequence joins TRBV7-6 and TRBJ2-2, with 10 bases lining up with TRBD2. This CDR3 is 17 amino acids long. The germline gives CDR1 SGHVS, CDR2 FNYEAQ. Losses at the gene ends were 5 bases for V and 5 bases for J; bases not matched to a gene: 11. The CDR3 here is CASSPGPSGSETGELFF. The CDR3 DNA reads as TGTGCCAGCAGCCCCGGCCCTAGCGGGAGTGAGACCGGGGAGCTGTTTTTT.

This chain connects TRBV6-5 to TRBJ2-7; perhaps TRBD2 as D (5 bases). This CDR3 spans 12 amino acids. V lost 6 bases to trimming and J lost 5 bases, with 11 bases between them. Germline values: CDR1 MNHEY, CDR2 SVGAGI. As DNA, the CDR3 is TGTGCCAGCAGCTCCCCCGGGGACGAGCAGTACTTC. It encodes CASSSPGDEQYF.